The 25 T cell receptor beta chains listed next were all sequenced from one sample in a study of blood T cell repertoires in COVID-19 (dated by TCRdb to 2020 to 2021). The method behind the library was the immunoSEQ multiplex PCR assay. Imported from immuneACCESS, the table was reduced by TCRdb to in-frame sequences with V and J called. These copies leave out some clones; in studies compared against another copy, an unresolved V gene accounts for under half, and the cause of the remainder is not known. This sample is represented by some 190,000 clones; 85% of them were singletons. Around 5.2% of the sample is in the top ten clones. The specimen was peripheral blood. The receptors shown here come from a woman older than 75 with acute or convalescent COVID-19.

This clone came up once. The rearrangement joins TRBV5-1 to TRBJ2-2; 12 bases line up with TRBD2. The CDR3 is made up of 15 amino acids. The V segment lost 4 bases and the J segment 6 bases; nucleotides outside the gene matches: 4. The germline gives CDR1 SGHRS, CDR2 YFSETQ. The chain's CDR3 is CASSARTSGAGELFF. Written as DNA, the CDR3 is TGCGCCAGCAGCGCTAGGACTAGCGGGGCCGGGGAGCTGTTTTTT.

There are a few counts of this clone. The chain employs TRBV11-2 and TRBJ1-4, with D possibly TRBD1 on 6 matching bases. The CDR3 has 17 amino acids. The germline V gene has CDR1 SGHAT and CDR2 FQNNGV. Trimming stripped 1 base from V and 3 bases from J, with 15 bases between. CDR3 bases: TGTGCCAGCAGCTTAGTCGGGGGGCAATACGCTAATGAAAAACTGTTTTTT. Encoded protein: CASSLVGGQYANEKLFF. The full variable domain, rest sourced from reference TRBV11-2 and TRBJ1-4, is EAGVAQSPRYKIIEKRQSVAFWCNPISGHATLYWYQQILGQGPKLLIQFQNNGVVDDSQLPKDRFSAERLKGVDSTLKIQPAKLEDSAVYLCASSLVGGQYANEKLFFGSGTQLSVL.

J is TRBJ2-5 and V is TRBV4-1, with D possibly TRBD2 on 6 matching bases. The CDR3 runs 14 residues. Germline CDR1 is MGHRA and CDR2 is YSYEKL. Between the trimmed V and J ends, which lost 4 bases and 5 bases, there was a span of 14 bases. The CDR3 nucleotides are TGCGCCAGCAGCCTCAACTGGGGAGGTGAGACCCAGTACTTC. It is translated as CASSLNWGGETQYF.

The chain employs TRBV12-5 and TRBJ1-3, with D tentatively TRBD1 (5 bases). The CDR3 has 14 residues. The V and J ends lost 6 bases and 4 bases respectively, with 13 bases between them. Germline V CDR1 and CDR2: LGHNT, FRNRAP. The CDR3: CASGGSGSGNTIYF. The CDR3 DNA reads as TGTGCTAGTGGCGGTTCAGGGTCAGGAAACACCATATATTTT.

This chain connects TRBV5-1 to TRBJ1-1; 7 bases agree with TRBD1. V lost 0 bases, J lost 4 bases, and 12 bases stayed unmatched. The V gene's germline CDR1 is SGHRS and CDR2 YFSETQ. The CDR3 runs to 17 residues. CDR3 nucleotide sequence: TGCGCCAGCAGCTTGGTCGGTCCGACAGGGTCGGGCACTGAAGCTTTCTTT. It yields the protein CASSLVGPTGSGTEAFF.

The chain combines TRBV29-1 with TRBJ2-1, with a tentative D call TRBD2 (5 bases). Per the germline V gene, CDR1 is SQVTM and CDR2 is ANQGSEA. Trimming cost V 3 bases and J 7 bases, with 16 bases left between them. CDR3 length: 14 amino acids. CDR3 amino acids: CSVDSGRKVNEQFF. In nucleotides, the CDR3 is TGCAGCGTTGATAGTGGGAGAAAGGTTAATGAGCAGTTCTTC.

The rearrangement uses TRBV11-2 and TRBJ1-1; D perhaps matches TRBD1 (6 bases). The CDR3 is made up of 13 amino acids. Germline V lookup: CDR1 SGHAT, CDR2 FQNNGV. V lost 1 base and J lost 7, with 10 bases in between. The CDR3 spells CASSLAQGGEAFF. The CDR3 coding sequence is TGTGCCAGCAGCTTAGCACAGGGTGGTGAAGCTTTCTTT.

The chain is built from TRBV5-1 and TRBJ2-1; perhaps TRBD2 as D (5 bases). CDR1 and CDR2 (germline): SGHRS, YFSETQ. Trimming cost V 0 bases and J 4 bases, with 17 bases left between them. This CDR3 comprises 17 residues. This chain's CDR3 is CASSLVQRAAVYNEQFF. CDR3 bases: TGCGCCAGCAGCTTGGTTCAGAGAGCGGCCGTATACAATGAGCAGTTCTTC.

The chain links TRBV19 to TRBJ1-6, with TRBD1 matching 10 bases. The CDR3 is 16 residues long. The germline gives CDR1 LNHDA, CDR2 SQIVND (reference sequence). V shed 5 bases, J shed 4 bases, and the junction held 5 bases outside the gene matches. The CDR3 sequence: CASSSRTGGYNSPLHF. The CDR3 nucleotides read TGTGCCAGTAGTTCTCGGACAGGGGGATATAATTCACCCCTCCACTTT.

This chain uses TRBV6-6 with TRBJ1-5; 7 nucleotides match TRBD1. The germline gives CDR1 MNHNY, CDR2 SVGAGI (reference sequence). V lost 7 bases and J lost 0; bases outside the gene matches: 3. The CDR3 length is 14 residues. CDR3 in DNA: TGTGCCAGCAACGACAGGGATAGCAATCAGCCCCAGCATTTT. This encodes CASNDRDSNQPQHF.

V and J are TRBV6-2 or TRBV6-3 and TRBJ1-2, with TRBD1 matching over 8 bases. The CDR3 length is 15 residues. CDR1 and CDR2 (germline): MNHEY, SVGEGT. Trimming removed 0 bases from V and 7 bases from J; junction bases left unmatched: 7. CDR3 sequence reads: CASSYSRTGPGGYTF. CDR3 sequence (DNA): TGTGCCAGCAGTTACTCCCGGACAGGGCCGGGTGGCTACACCTTC.

Note on this clone: Other DNA sequences of this sample code for an identical CDR3. V gene TRBV3-1 (or the pseudogene TRBV3-2) combines with J gene TRBJ1-2, with D possibly TRBD1 on 5 matching bases. V lost 1 base, J lost 4 bases, and 7 bases lay in between. The CDR3 sequence is 13 residues long. From germline, CDR1 is LGHDT and CDR2 YNNKEL (reference sequence). CDR3 sequence (DNA): TGTGCCAGCAGCCAAGGCCAGGGCTATGGCTACACCTTC. It is translated as CASSQGQGYGYTF.

This clone showed up just once. V and J are TRBV5-1 and TRBJ1-4; D gene unclear. The CDR3 extends over 16 amino acids. V was cut by 1 base and J by 2 bases, with 12 bases left in between. Germline V gives CDR1 SGHRS, CDR2 YFSETQ. Here the CDR3 reads CASSLSGDPTNEKLFF. The CDR3 bases are TGCGCCAGCAGCTTGTCCGGGGATCCCACTAATGAAAAACTGTTTTTT.

The V call is TRBV12-2, the J call TRBJ1-2. TRBV12-2 is labeled a pseudogene. CDR3 length: 14 amino acids. CDR3 nucleotides: TGTGCAAGTCGCTTAGCCGGCGGAAGAGATGGCTACACCTTC. It translates to CASRLAGGRDGYTF.

Notes on this clone: The sample has other DNA sequences that encode this CDR3 too. The rearrangement uses TRBV12-5 and TRBJ1-3; TRBD1 agrees at 9 bases. CDR1 and CDR2 from the germline V gene are LGHNT and FRNRAP. CDR3 length: 16 residues. V shed 1 base and J 4 bases; nucleotides not matched to a gene: 5. CDR3 loop: CASGLGGTGTGNTIYF. The DNA of the CDR3 is TGTGCTAGTGGTTTGGGAGGGACAGGGACGGGAAACACCATATATTTT.

The V and J genes are TRBV6-5 and TRBJ2-1, with D possibly matching TRBD2 (5 bases). With 0 bases removed from V and 3 bases from J, the gap between germline ends came to 9 bases. In germline, CDR1 is MNHEY, CDR2 SVGAGI. The CDR3 runs 15 residues. Written as DNA, the CDR3 is TGTGCCAGCAGTTACTCGAGCGGCCTCTACAATGAGCAGTTCTTC. Encoded protein: CASSYSSGLYNEQFF.

The rearrangement joins TRBV24-1 to TRBJ2-2; D possibly corresponds to TRBD1 (6 bases). Germline V gene lookup returns CDR1 KGHDR and CDR2 SFDVKD. V was pared by 5 bases and J by 1 base, with 7 bases between. This CDR3 is 14 amino acids long. This CDR3 reads CATSGTENTGELFF. CDR3 coding DNA: TGTGCCACCAGTGGGACAGAGAACACCGGGGAGCTGTTTTTT.

This sequence joins TRBV6-1 and TRBJ1-5, with 9 bases lining up with TRBD1. J gave up 5 bases and V 2 bases, and 7 bases lay outside the gene matches. CDR1 MNHNS and CDR2 SASEGT come from the germline V gene. The CDR3 extends over 16 amino acids. CDR3 sequence (DNA): TGTGCCAGCAGTGAAACGGGACAGGGATGGGATCAGCCCCAGCATTTT. Its protein is CASSETGQGWDQPQHF.

The table lists this clone with a count of one. The chain has TRBV5-1 and TRBJ1-4, with D perhaps matching TRBD1 (5 bases). The CDR3 loop spans 15 amino acids. Germline V lookup: CDR1 SGHRS, CDR2 YFSETQ. V dropped 0 bases and J dropped 3 bases, with 9 bases sitting between them. The CDR3 reads CASSLGRGANEKLFF. The CDR3 bases are TGCGCCAGCAGCTTGGGGAGGGGAGCTAATGAAAAACTGTTTTTT.

This chain uses TRBV19 with TRBJ2-1; 15 nucleotides agree with TRBD2. Per the germline V gene, CDR1 is LNHDA and CDR2 is SQIVND (reference sequence). This CDR3 is 17 amino acids long. V lost 6 bases and J lost 7; bases outside the gene matches: 10. CDR3 in DNA: TGTGCCAGTAGCAACCTGGGACTAGCGGGAGGAGGAAATGAGCAGTTCTTC. Amino acid sequence: CASSNLGLAGGGNEQFF. The full variable domain, rest sourced from reference TRBV19 and TRBJ2-1, is DGGITQSPKYLFRKEGQNVTLSCEQNLNHDAMYWYRQDPGQGLRLIYYSQIVNDFQKGDIAEGYSVSREKKESFPLTVTSAQKNPTAFYLCASSNLGLAGGGNEQFFGPGTRLTVL.

Only a few counts were recorded for this clone. The chain joins TRBV5-1 to TRBJ2-1; D call uncertain. V was cut by 6 bases and J by 4 bases, with 14 bases left in between. Germline V lookup: CDR1 SGHRS, CDR2 YFSETQ. The CDR3 runs to 14 residues. The CDR3 is CASTPGPVYNEQFF. The DNA for the CDR3 is TGCGCCAGCACCCCTGGCCCAGTTTACAATGAGCAGTTCTTC. Looking up the rest from reference TRBV5-1 and TRBJ2-1 gives the full variable domain: KAGVTQTPRYLIKTRGQQVTLSCSPISGHRSVSWYQQTPGQGLQFLFEYFSETQRNKGNFPGRFSGRQFSNSRSEMNVSTLELGDSALYLCASTPGPVYNEQFFGPGTRLTVL.

The rearrangement links TRBV6-2 or TRBV6-3 to TRBJ2-7; 9 bases map to TRBD2. The V gene's germline CDR1 is MNHEY and CDR2 SVGEGT. CDR3 length equals 14 residues. The ends lost 2 bases at V and 6 bases at J; junction bases unmatched: 5. CDR3 sequence: CASSYRAGGSEQYF. The CDR3, as DNA: TGTGCCAGCAGTTACAGGGCGGGAGGGTCCGAGCAGTACTTC.

This chain uses TRBV30 with TRBJ1-2; 9 bases agree with TRBD1. CDR1 is GTSNPN, CDR2 SVGIG, per germline (reference sequence). The trim removed 8 bases at V and 4 bases at J, leaving 5 bases unmatched. The CDR3 totals 12 residues. The CDR3 spells CAGQGKGYGYTF. Here the CDR3 DNA reads TGTGCCGGACAGGGGAAGGGCTATGGCTACACCTTC.

V gene TRBV28 combines with J gene TRBJ2-3, with D possibly matching TRBD2 (5 bases). Between the trimmed V and J ends, which lost 7 bases and 2 bases, there was a span of 16 bases. The CDR3 runs to 15 residues. Germline V CDR1 and CDR2: MDHEN, SYDVKM. CDR3 DNA sequence: TGTGCCAGCATCGAGAGGGTGGCCCACACAGATACGCAGTATTTT. Translated, it gives CASIERVAHTDTQYF. The variable domain in full, completed from reference TRBV28 and TRBJ2-3, reads DVKVTQSSRYLVKRTGEKVFLECVQDMDHENMFWYRQDPGLGLRLIYFSYDVKMKEKGDIPEGYSVSREKKERFSLILESASTNQTSMYLCASIERVAHTDTQYFGPGTRLTVL.

In this sample, this clone turned up once. V usage is TRBV4-3 and J usage is TRBJ2-2; D is ambiguous. Germline values: CDR1 LGHNA, CDR2 YSLEER. Trimming removed 1 base from V and 4 bases from J, with 7 bases in between. The CDR3 has 14 residues. This CDR3 is CASSQARFTGELFF. The CDR3 nucleotides read TGCGCCAGCAGCCAAGCCAGATTCACCGGGGAGCTGTTTTTT.